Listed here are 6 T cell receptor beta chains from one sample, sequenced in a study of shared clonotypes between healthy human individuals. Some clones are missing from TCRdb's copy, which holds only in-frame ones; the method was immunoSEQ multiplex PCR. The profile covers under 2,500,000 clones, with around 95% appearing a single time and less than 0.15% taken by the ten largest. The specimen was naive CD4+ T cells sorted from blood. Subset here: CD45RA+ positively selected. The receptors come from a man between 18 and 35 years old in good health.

CDR3 amino acids: CASSRQRYAQSPLHF. The CDR3 DNA follows: TGTGCCAGCAGTCGACAGCGGTACGCCCAGTCACCCCTCCACTTT. This rearrangement joins TRBV6-5 to TRBJ1-6, with D perhaps TRBD1 (5 bases). The germline V gene has CDR1 MNHEY and CDR2 SVGAGI. CDR3 length: 15 amino acids. Trimming removed 5 bases at V and 10 bases at J, with 18 bases between.

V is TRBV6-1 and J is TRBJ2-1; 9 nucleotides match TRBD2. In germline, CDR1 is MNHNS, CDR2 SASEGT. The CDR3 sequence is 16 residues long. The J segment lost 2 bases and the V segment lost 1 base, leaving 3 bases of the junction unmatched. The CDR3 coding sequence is TGTGCCAGCAGTGAAGTTCTAGCGGGAACCTACAATGAGCAGTTCTTC. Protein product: CASSEVLAGTYNEQFF.

The CDR3 is CASSVTQGKGGYTF. CDR3 nucleotide sequence: TGTGCCAGCAGCGTTACACAGGGGAAGGGCGGCTACACCTTC. The V gene is TRBV9, the J gene TRBJ1-2, with 7 bases identical to TRBD1. CDR1 SGDLS and CDR2 YYNGEE come from the germline V gene. V gave up 2 bases and J gave up 8 bases; unmatched junction bases: 9. This CDR3 spans 14 amino acids.

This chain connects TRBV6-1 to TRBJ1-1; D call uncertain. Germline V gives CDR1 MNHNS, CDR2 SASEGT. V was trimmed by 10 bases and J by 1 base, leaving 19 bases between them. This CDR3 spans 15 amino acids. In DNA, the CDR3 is TGTGCCACTCAAGCCGGCAAGGGCGCGAACACTGAAGCTTTCTTT. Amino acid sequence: CATQAGKGANTEAFF.

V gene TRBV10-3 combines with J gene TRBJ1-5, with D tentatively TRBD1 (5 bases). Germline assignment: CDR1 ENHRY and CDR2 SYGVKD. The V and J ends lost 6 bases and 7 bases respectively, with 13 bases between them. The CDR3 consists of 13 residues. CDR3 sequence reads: CAIRGGIGQPQHF. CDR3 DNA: TGTGCCATCAGGGGGGGAATAGGGCAGCCCCAGCATTTT.

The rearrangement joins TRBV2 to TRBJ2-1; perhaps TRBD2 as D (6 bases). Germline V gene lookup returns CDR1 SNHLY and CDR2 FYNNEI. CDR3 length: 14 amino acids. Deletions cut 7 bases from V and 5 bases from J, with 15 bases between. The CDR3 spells CASNILGGDNEQFF. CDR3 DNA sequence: TGTGCCAGCAATATCTTGGGAGGAGACAATGAGCAGTTCTTC.